This T cell receptor beta chain was found in a study of control samples from healthy donors and cancer patients. Repertoires were generated with immunoSEQ multiplex PCR, while TCRdb's copy carries only in-frame clones and drops some. Of 70,000 or so clones in the sample, around 92% were seen once. CDR1 and CDR2 from the germline V gene are SGHNT and YYREEE (reference sequence). The junction had 6 bases not matched to a gene; V was cut back by 3 bases and J by 7 bases. The CDR3 contains 16 residues. The specimen sequenced was PBMCs. The chain employs TRBV5-4 and TRBJ1-6; TRBD1 aligns across 11 bases. This sequence was found in a man aged 55 to 70 with lung cancer. CDR3 nucleotide sequence: TGTGCCAGCAGCTCAAGGACAGGGGGCTCAAATTCACCCCTCCACTTT. Translation gives CASSSRTGGSNSPLHF.